This T cell receptor (beta chain) derives from a study of cytomegalovirus exposure and HLA in healthy donors (TCRdb year 2017). Looking at the study overall: According to an earlier analysis of several hundred of the donors, roughly 180 million T cells yielded 95 million to 140 million unique TCR beta sequences and around 280 Gb of sequence data. Around 330 gigabases of sequencing data and around 80 million unique TCR sequences made up an early release that covered approximately 700 HLA-typed donors. Of the approximately 400 genotyped donors, 65% to 90% fell in the genetic ancestry cluster associated with self-reported Caucasian donors. The study aimed to test whether cataloging public T cell receptors could reveal signatures of past pathogen exposure. Using immunosequencing, the study profiled T cell repertoires from around 680 subjects and related those repertoires to cytomegalovirus serostatus. In addition to the first cohort of 666 subjects, a separate validation cohort of some 120 different subjects was used. The study combined high-throughput TCR immunosequencing, statistical association of individual TCRs with disease status, and machine learning to predict cytomegalovirus infection status. In a later analysis, previously published TCR beta repertoires from 550 to 700 donors were re-analyzed and high-resolution HLA genotyping was added so that TCR occurrence patterns could be studied. The later analysis used no new phenotypic data to find candidate immune exposures, relying instead on TCR beta sequences and their occurrence across donors. An earlier analysis of some 500 of the donors applied high-throughput TCR beta sequencing to assess whether each TCR beta V gene segment acted as functional or pseudogenic. Alongside the repertoire data, information on donor age, sex, ethnicity and CMV serostatus was compiled. Genome-wide SNP genotypes for about 65% of the roughly 700 donors were used in a later genetic analysis, which treated that subset as a discovery cohort. All discovery cohort repertoires had been generated using a single sequencing platform. HLA typing covered class I and class II loci at four-digit resolution. The number of typed donors differed by locus: about 620-640 for A, B, C, DRB1 and DQB1; 522 for DQA1; around 580 for DPA1; and around 490 for DPB1. Because of strong linkage in the cohort, four or five DR-DQ haplotypes were treated as single units for association and clustering. On average, around 240,000 unique TCR beta nucleotide sequences were sequenced per donor among about 400 genotyped donors of the cohort, with approximately 18% of those sequences being non-productive.

Details on this clone: The target of this receptor is not known. No base-level quality is on record; no much larger clone is a single base apart.

In total, approximately 610 healthy bone marrow donors made up the cohort. At the time of sampling, all cohort members were nominally healthy, though unrecorded immune exposures were likely present. The donor was CMV seropositive and was included in the group of some 290 seropositive cohort members. Every donor gave a peripheral blood sample, and the peripheral blood mononuclear cells from that sample were used for TCR beta sequencing. Genomic DNA was extracted from the blood cell samples with the Qiagen DNeasy Blood Extraction Kit. The paper's findings and limits, for the study overall: Because HLA typing was unavailable for some donors at each locus, only the typed subset was used in association tests. A further reported finding was that TCR beta sequences accurately predicted the HLA-A and HLA-B alleles for most subjects in the first cohort. In vitro tests confirmed that three of the cytomegalovirus-associated TCR beta chains recognize cytomegalovirus antigens. The 87-base-pair reads could not distinguish some IMGT-functional V segments, including TRBV6-2 and TRBV6-3, so those segments were excluded. In both the original and validation cohorts, the classifier was reported to diagnose cytomegalovirus status with high specificity and sensitivity. A later genetic analysis associated a missense DCLRE1C variant with V-gene and J-gene trimming of TCR beta chains, and an independent cohort replicated the association. The authors suggested that the approach could potentially be extended to other disease states and immunological phenotypes. Only TCR beta chains were sequenced in this cohort, and the absence of alpha or paired-chain data limited detectable features. Correlated functional status among segregating V segments might be attributable to linkage disequilibrium, but an unknown experimental factor could not be ruled out. A later genetic analysis reported fewer N-insertions in productive TCRs among donors in an Asian-associated ancestry cluster than the roughly 670-donor mean. While some public TCRs were present in many individuals, most TCR sequences turned up only very rarely across donors. A total of 164 TCR beta chains were listed by the study as associated with cytomegalovirus. Sequencing depth was assumed to be roughly uniform across donors in the presence/absence analyses, though that assumption may not hold. Assigning TCR associations to individual alleles was difficult when HLA alleles, especially DR and DQ, strongly co-occurred. For the cohort, immune exposure information was limited to CMV serostatus. A later analysis found that HLA-associated TCR beta chains were more clonally expanded and had lower generation probabilities than equally common non-associated chains. At a false discovery rate of 0.05, a later analysis linked about 16,000 TCR beta sequences to specific HLA alleles. A cluster of highly shared sequence variants was judged likely to represent a technical artifact of the sequencing pipeline. A later analysis found that most CMV-associated TCR beta chains appeared HLA-restricted, with HLA associations seemingly driven largely by CMV exposure. Over 15 rarely observed V segments, including chromosome 9 orphons, were excluded from the earlier analysis of some 590 of the donors because counts were too low. A later analysis found that TCR association rates varied across HLA loci, with DRB1 alleles showing the most associated TCRs and HLA-C alleles the fewest. Several of the top co-occurrence clusters appeared to be linked to parvovirus B19, influenza, CMV and Epstein-Barr virus, according to a later analysis. Broadly in line with IMGT annotations, most TCR beta V segments showed up in productive rearrangements about 90% or about 30% of the time in an earlier analysis of several hundred of the donors.

Receptor libraries were prepared by the immunoSEQ multiplex PCR assay. A mixture of 60 forward primers for TCR Vbeta segments and 13 reverse primers for TCR Jbeta segments was used in the multiplex PCR. The CDR3 region of rearranged TCR beta genes was amplified from genomic DNA with a multiplex PCR assay. The Illumina HiSeq System was used to sequence the amplified TCR beta libraries as 87-base-pair reads. Per the original workflow: A later analysis tallied 75 million to 85 million unique TCR beta chains across the 550 to 850 repertoires, and around 10 million of those chains were shared by two or more donors. To remove PCR and sequencing errors, raw reads were error-corrected and collapsed into unique sequences using a nearest-neighbor algorithm that merged closely related sequences. CDR3 sequences were aligned to IMGT reference sequences to assign V, D and J gene segments. For a sequence to be retained, a match of at least six nucleotides was required to both a V gene segment and a J gene segment. A rearrangement counted as productive if the CDR3 had no stop codons and remained in frame with V and J, and every other rearrangement counted as non-productive. CDR3 was defined by IMGT convention, running from the second conserved V-encoded cysteine to the conserved J-encoded phenylalanine. Sequences without an unambiguous match to a single V gene segment were excluded from the earlier analysis of approximately 600 of the donors. In an earlier analysis of approximately 590 of the donors, V segments were called functional above 56.7% productive rearrangements and were called segregating when the between-donor standard deviation exceeded 5%. A statistical classification framework was built to diagnose cytomegalovirus status from the catalog of TCR beta chain sequences. In a later analysis, TCR nucleotide sequences were compared against IMGT/GENE-DB human TR gene sequences so that V and J genes could be assigned. Using the TCRdist pipeline, a later analysis assigned CDR3 sequences along with most-parsimonious VDJ recombination scenarios. In a later analysis, each TCR beta chain was defined by its CDR3 amino acid sequence together with its V-gene family, and reads without a unique V-gene family were excluded. In a later analysis, several hundred highly shared, low-generation-probability nucleotide sequences were removed to address suspected cross-contamination and a sequencing artifact. In a later analysis, a clonal expansion index for each public chain was calculated from normalized within-repertoire ranks of inferred template counts. In a later analysis, generation probabilities were computed with a VDJ recombination model fitted to out-of-frame rearrangements, and the resulting probabilities were checked against IGoR. In a later analysis, TCR-TCR, TCR-HLA and TCR-CMV co-occurrence was scored with hypergeometric tests, and a repertoire-size bias correction was applied to TCR pairs. In a later analysis, false discovery rates were estimated by permuting HLA or CMV assignments 20 times. A later analysis grouped co-occurring TCRs with DBSCAN, adding TCRdist sequence similarity when clustering within HLA-allele-positive subsets. For co-occurrence clustering, repertoires with fewer than 30,000 or more than 120,000 public chains were excluded, along with five or six repertoires with anomalous nucleotide sharing. This is the immuneACCESS table as TCRdb keeps it, with only in-frame sequences that have V and J called. A part of the clones is gone; compared with another copy, unresolved V genes explain less than half, and the rest is unexplained. The D gene and trimming were derived from the DNA, and the V and J assignments and clone size from that table. The sample data list about 160,000 clones, and roughly 80% of these were observed just once. Of the sample, around 11% is held by the ten largest clones.

Based on the germline V gene, the CDR1 and CDR2 sequences are SGDLS and YYNGEE. Including cysteine and phenylalanine, the CDR3 has 16 amino acids. Solely the CDR3 DNA is kept, with 48 bases framed from the first base. V is clipped by 0 bases and J by 5 bases, and the sequence between their germline boundaries is 17 bases long. The receptor's source is a man in his forties or fifties in good health and CMV-seropositive. The sequenced material came from PBMCs. Here the chain combines TRBV9 and TRBJ2-5, with a weak D call of TRBD2 (6 bases match). The CDR3 loop reads CASSVAGTGGLETQYF. The bases are TGTGCCAGCAGCGTAGCTGGGACCGGGGGATTGGAGACCCAGTACTTC.